This entry lists 26 T cell receptor beta chains sequenced from one sample in a study of blood T cell repertoires in COVID-19. This table comes from immunoSEQ multiplex PCR, and its TCRdb copy is limited to in-frame clones, with some not included. The data contain about 98,000 clones, 81% of them singletons. The sequenced material came from peripheral blood. All receptors derive from a woman aged 80 or over with acute or convalescent COVID-19.

V is TRBV2 and J is TRBJ1-1, with a weak D call TRBD1 (6 bases). The germline gives CDR1 SNHLY, CDR2 FYNNEI. Trimming pared 6 bases from V and 6 bases from J, leaving 8 bases between. The CDR3 totals 11 residues. The chain's CDR3 is CASRQGPEAFF. CDR3 DNA sequence: TGTGCCAGCAGACAGGGACCTGAAGCTTTCTTT.

This sequence joins TRBV24-1 and TRBJ2-1; TRBD2 aligns across 7 bases. The V gene end was trimmed by 7 bases and the J gene end by 4 bases; junction bases not matched to a gene: 6. This CDR3 is built from 14 residues. Germline CDR1 KGHDR, CDR2 SFDVKD. CDR3 nucleotides: TGTGCCACCAGGGCTAGCGGAGGGTACAATGAGCAGTTCTTC. This translates into CATRASGGYNEQFF.

This chain links TRBV6-5 with TRBJ1-5; D perhaps matches TRBD1 (5 bases). Germline V gene sequence: CDR1 MNHEY, CDR2 SVGAGI. Trimming removed 0 bases from V and 6 bases from J, with 12 bases in between. The CDR3 totals 15 residues. CDR3 region: CASSYSSGSVQPQHF. CDR3 nucleotides: TGTGCCAGCAGTTACTCTTCAGGGTCCGTTCAGCCCCAGCATTTT.

The chain is built from TRBV9 and TRBJ2-3; D may be TRBD1 (6 bases). Trimming took 1 base from V and 1 from J, leaving 10 bases between them. The CDR3 sequence is 15 residues long. Germline V gene sequence: CDR1 SGDLS, CDR2 YYNGEE. CDR3 DNA: TGTGCCAGCAGCGTATGGGGGCTCGGCACAGATACGCAGTATTTT. This gives the protein CASSVWGLGTDTQYF.

This clone was seen once. The chain couples TRBV19 to TRBJ1-2, with D unclear. The ends were cut back, 6 bases at V and 3 bases at J, with 14 bases in the middle. The CDR3 covers 14 residues. Looked up from germline, CDR1 is LNHDA and CDR2 is SQIVND (reference sequence). The CDR3 spells CASSRGPRDYGYTF. The CDR3 bases are TGTGCCAGTAGCCGCGGGCCGAGGGACTATGGCTACACCTTC.

The chain is built from TRBV7-2 and TRBJ1-4, with 8 positions matching TRBD1. The CDR3 covers 15 residues. The germline CDR1 and CDR2 sequences are SGHTA and FQGNSA. The V segment lost 2 bases and the J segment 7 bases; nucleotides outside the gene matches: 6. CDR3 sequence (DNA): TGTGCCAGCAGCTTAAGACAGGGGAGGGGTGAAAAACTGTTTTTT. Amino acids: CASSLRQGRGEKLFF. The whole variable domain, filled in from reference TRBV7-2 and TRBJ1-4, reads GAGVSQSPSNKVTEKGKDVELRCDPISGHTALYWYRQSLGQGLEFLIYFQGNSAPDKSGLPSDRFSAERTGGSVSTLTIQRTQQEDSAVYLCASSLRQGRGEKLFFGSGTQLSVL.

This chain links TRBV9 with TRBJ2-1; weak D call: TRBD1 (6 bases). CDR3 size: 16 residues. Trimming left V 0 bases short and J 7 bases short, with 17 bases between. Germline V gene sequence: CDR1 SGDLS, CDR2 YYNGEE. CDR3 residues: CASSVDSGEFRNEQFF. DNA for the CDR3: TGTGCCAGCAGCGTAGACTCAGGGGAGTTTCGGAATGAGCAGTTCTTC.

The chain carries TRBV4-2 and TRBJ1-3; D remains unclear. The CDR3 is made up of 16 amino acids. Germline CDR1 LGHNA, CDR2 YNFKEQ. V was pared by 0 bases and J by 4 bases, with 13 bases between. The CDR3, as DNA: TGTGCCAGCAGCCAAGAACCACGGGGAGGGGGAAACACCATATATTTT. This gives the protein CASSQEPRGGGNTIYF.

The V gene is TRBV7-9, the J gene TRBJ1-2; the match to TRBD1 covers 8 bases. With 4 bases clipped from V and 8 bases from J, the junction kept 12 bases outside the gene matches. The CDR3 consists of 15 residues. CDR1 SEHNR and CDR2 FQNEAQ come from the germline V gene (reference sequence). The CDR3 DNA reads as TGTGCCAGCAGCTCAAACAACCCGGACAGGGAGGGCTACACCTTC. This translates into CASSSNNPDREGYTF.

The chain links TRBV6-5 to TRBJ1-1; D is uncertain. Trimming shortened V by 2 bases and J by 1 base, and 14 bases separated the two germline ends. This CDR3 has 16 amino acids. Per the germline V gene, CDR1 is MNHEY and CDR2 is SVGAGI. The CDR3 loop is CASSYGPGIGNTEAFF. CDR3 DNA sequence: TGTGCCAGCAGTTACGGCCCCGGGATCGGGAACACTGAAGCTTTCTTT.

V usage is TRBV19 and J usage is TRBJ2-1; D perhaps matches TRBD2 (5 bases). Germline V gene sequence: CDR1 LNHDA, CDR2 SQIVND (reference sequence). This CDR3 comprises 13 residues. V lost 4 bases to trimming and J lost 8 bases, with 12 bases between them. DNA of the CDR3: TGTGCCAGTAGTACCACCCCGGGGTATGAGCAGTTCTTC. This gives the protein CASSTTPGYEQFF.

The CDR3 spells CASSSYRRTGKLGYGYTF. The CDR3 DNA is TGTGCCAGCAGCTCCTACCGTCGGACAGGGAAGCTGGGCTATGGCTACACCTTC. The chain employs TRBV6-2 or TRBV6-3 and TRBJ1-2; 8 bases fit TRBD1. There are 18 residues in the CDR3. The V gene end was trimmed by 6 bases and the J gene end by 4 bases; junction bases not matched to a gene: 19. The V gene's germline CDR1 is MNHEY and CDR2 SVGEGT.

For this clone: Other nucleotide sequences from this sample produce the same CDR3. The chain is built from TRBV2 and TRBJ1-2, with 11 bases lining up with TRBD1. V was pared by 6 bases and J by 7 bases, with 4 bases of the junction left unmatched. Per germline, CDR1 SNHLY and CDR2 FYNNEI. The CDR3 totals 13 residues. The CDR3 sequence: CASSGQGAGGYTF. CDR3 DNA: TGTGCCAGCAGCGGACAGGGGGCGGGTGGCTACACCTTC. The entire variable domain, with the rest obtained from reference TRBV2 and TRBJ1-2, is as follows: EPEVTQTPSHQVTQMGQEVILRCVPISNHLYFYWYRQILGQKVEFLVSFYNNEISEKSEIFDDQFSVERPDGSNFTLKIRSTKLEDSAMYFCASSGQGAGGYTFGSGTRLTVV.

As DNA, the CDR3 is TGTGCCAGCAGTCTCCGGACAGTTAGGAATGAAAAACTGTTTTTT. It is translated as CASSLRTVRNEKLFF. The chain is built from TRBV28 and TRBJ1-4; possible D gene TRBD1, 6 bases. Trimming stripped 5 bases from V and 5 bases from J, with 15 bases between. Germline CDR1 reads MDHEN; CDR2 reads SYDVKM. The CDR3 is 15 amino acids.

CDR3 amino acids: CASSMEAGNTEAFF. The CDR3 DNA reads as TGTGCCAGTAGTATGGAGGCAGGGAACACTGAAGCTTTCTTT. This chain connects TRBV19 to TRBJ1-1; D uncertain. Germline CDR1 LNHDA, CDR2 SQIVND (reference sequence). Trimming stripped 3 bases from V and 1 base from J, with 9 bases between. This CDR3 has 14 residues.

This clone showed up just once. This chain uses TRBV6-5 with TRBJ1-2; 7 bases agree with TRBD1. The CDR3 is 13 residues long. Germline loops: CDR1 MNHEY, CDR2 SVGAGI. V trimming: 6 bases; J trimming: 4 bases; junction bases outside the gene matches: 5. The DNA for the CDR3 is TGTGCCAGCAGGCTGGGACAGTTCTATGGCTACACCTTC. It codes for CASRLGQFYGYTF.

The chain uses TRBV24-1 and TRBJ2-3, with D possibly matching TRBD2 (6 bases). CDR3 size: 19 residues. Deletions cut 4 bases from V and 0 bases from J, with 22 bases between. Germline V gives CDR1 KGHDR, CDR2 SFDVKD. DNA of the CDR3: TGTGCCACCAGTGACGCTCGGCGGGGAAAGGGGTTTAGCACAGATACGCAGTATTTT. This translates into CATSDARRGKGFSTDTQYF.

J is TRBJ2-1 and V is TRBV3-1 (or the pseudogene TRBV3-2), with 10 bases identical to TRBD2. The V gene's germline CDR1 is LGHDT and CDR2 YNNKEL (reference sequence). The V gene end was trimmed by 6 bases and the J gene end by 6 bases; junction bases not matched to a gene: 5. The CDR3 length is 14 residues. CDR3 protein: CASRISGGANEQFF. The CDR3 coding sequence is TGTGCCAGCAGAATCAGCGGGGGGGCCAATGAGCAGTTCTTC.

This chain connects TRBV27 to TRBJ1-5, with no clear D. CDR1 and CDR2 (germline): MNHEY, SMNVEV (reference sequence). There are 15 residues in the CDR3. V lost 2 bases and J 1 base, leaving 9 bases between the germline ends. The CDR3 sequence is CASSLGTGSNQPQHF. DNA for the CDR3: TGTGCCAGCAGTTTAGGTACCGGGAGCAATCAGCCCCAGCATTTT.

The chain links TRBV5-1 to TRBJ2-7; 7 bases line up with TRBD2. CDR3 length: 15 amino acids. The trim removed 6 bases at V and 0 bases at J, leaving 9 bases unmatched. From germline, CDR1 is SGHRS and CDR2 YFSETQ. CDR3 DNA: TGCGCCAGCATCGACGGCGGGGGTCCCTCCTACGAGCAGTACGTC. Its translation is CASIDGGGPSYEQYV.

In its sample, this clone was seen a few times. This sequence joins TRBV15 and TRBJ1-6, with D possibly being TRBD1 (6 bases). CDR3 length: 14 amino acids. Trimming took 4 bases from V and 5 from J, leaving 9 bases between them. CDR1 and CDR2 (germline): LNHNV, YYDKDF (reference sequence). The CDR3 reads CATSNRVDNSPLHF. The CDR3 nucleotides are TGTGCCACCAGCAACAGGGTAGATAATTCACCCCTCCACTTT.

This clone was counted between two and nine times. V and J are TRBV10-3 and TRBJ1-2; D is ambiguous. The germline CDR1 and CDR2 sequences are ENHRY and SYGVKD. Trimming left V 2 bases short and J 4 bases short, with 11 bases between. CDR3 length equals 14 residues. CDR3 region: CAISEGGDSYGYTF. The CDR3 DNA is TGTGCCATCAGTGAGGGCGGAGACTCCTATGGCTACACCTTC.

This chain uses TRBV5-1 with TRBJ1-2, with D possibly TRBD1 on 6 matching bases. This CDR3 has 17 residues. Trimming stripped 2 bases from V and 4 bases from J, with 21 bases between. CDR1 and CDR2 (germline): SGHRS, YFSETQ. The CDR3 region is CASSFSGRTEDGYGYTF. In DNA form, the CDR3 reads TGCGCCAGCAGCTTTTCCGGTCGGACAGAGGATGGCTATGGCTACACCTTC.

V and J are TRBV2 and TRBJ2-3, with TRBD2 identical over 9 bases. Germline loops: CDR1 SNHLY, CDR2 FYNNEI. This CDR3 has 17 residues. V trimming: 6 bases; J trimming: 3 bases; junction bases outside the gene matches: 13. CDR3 region: CASSPLAGPPRTDTQYF. In nucleotides, the CDR3 is TGTGCCAGCAGCCCCCTAGCGGGGCCCCCGCGGACAGATACGCAGTATTTT.

J is TRBJ1-1 and V is TRBV5-4; 9 bases match TRBD1. This CDR3 comprises 13 residues. J was trimmed by 6 bases and V by 4 bases; bases with no gene match: 4. Germline lookup yields CDR1 SGHNT and CDR2 YYREEE (reference sequence). The CDR3 bases are TGTGCCAGCAGCGCGGGACAGGGTTCTGAAGCTTTCTTT. It encodes CASSAGQGSEAFF.

This chain joins TRBV23-1 and TRBJ2-5; 7 bases are a match to TRBD1. TRBV23-1 is noted as an ORF with a role that remains uncertain. Trimming took 10 bases from V and 1 from J; bases not matched to a gene: 6. CDR3 length: 13 residues. The CDR3 sequence is CATKGQIQETQYF. DNA for the CDR3: TGCGCCACCAAGGGACAGATCCAAGAGACCCAGTACTTC.